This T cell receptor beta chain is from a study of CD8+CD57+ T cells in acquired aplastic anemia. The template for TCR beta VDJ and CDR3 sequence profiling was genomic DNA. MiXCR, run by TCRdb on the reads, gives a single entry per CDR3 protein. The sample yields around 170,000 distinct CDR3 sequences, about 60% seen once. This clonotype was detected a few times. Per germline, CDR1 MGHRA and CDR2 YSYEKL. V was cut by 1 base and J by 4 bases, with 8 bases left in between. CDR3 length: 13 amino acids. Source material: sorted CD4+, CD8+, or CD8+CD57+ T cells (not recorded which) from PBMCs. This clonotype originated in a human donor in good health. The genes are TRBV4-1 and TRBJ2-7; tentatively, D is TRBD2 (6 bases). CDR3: CASSQVRGYEQYF. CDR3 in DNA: TGCGCCAGCAGCCAAGTTCGGGGGTACGAGCAGTACTTC.